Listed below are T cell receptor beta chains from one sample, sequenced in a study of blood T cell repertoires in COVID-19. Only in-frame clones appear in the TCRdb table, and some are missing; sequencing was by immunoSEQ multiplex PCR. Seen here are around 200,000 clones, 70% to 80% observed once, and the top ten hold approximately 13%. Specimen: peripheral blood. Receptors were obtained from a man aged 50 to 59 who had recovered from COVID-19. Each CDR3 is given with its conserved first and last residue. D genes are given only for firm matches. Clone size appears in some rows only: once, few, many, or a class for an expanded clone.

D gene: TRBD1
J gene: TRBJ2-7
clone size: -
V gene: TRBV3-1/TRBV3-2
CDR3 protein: CASSQDLRQGPYEQYF
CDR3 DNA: TGTGCCAGCAGCCAAGATTTGAGACAGGGGCCCTACGAGCAGTACTTC

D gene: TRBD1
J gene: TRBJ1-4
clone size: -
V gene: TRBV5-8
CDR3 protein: CASSLGFRTGEEKLFF
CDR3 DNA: TGTGCCAGCAGCTTGGGGTTTCGGACAGGGGAGGAAAAACTGTTTTTT

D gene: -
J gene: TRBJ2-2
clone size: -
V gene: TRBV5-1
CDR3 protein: CASSLGLGNTGELFF
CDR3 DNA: TGCGCCAGCAGCCTGGGGCTAGGTAACACCGGGGAGCTGTTTTTT

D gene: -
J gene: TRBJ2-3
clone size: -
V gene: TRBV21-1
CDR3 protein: CASSKAKGLAEEQTNTDTQYF
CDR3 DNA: TGTGCCAGCAGCAAAGCTAAGGGTCTAGCGGAAGAACAAACAAACACAGATACGCAGTATTTT

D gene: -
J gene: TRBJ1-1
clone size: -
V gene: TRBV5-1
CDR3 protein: CASSLAAGADTEAFF
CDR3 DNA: TGCGCCAGCAGCTTGGCCGCAGGGGCGGACACTGAAGCTTTCTTT

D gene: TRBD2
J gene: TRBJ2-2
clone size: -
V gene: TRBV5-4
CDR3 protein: CASTDLAEGELFF
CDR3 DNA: TGTGCCAGCACAGACCTAGCGGAAGGGGAGCTGTTTTTT

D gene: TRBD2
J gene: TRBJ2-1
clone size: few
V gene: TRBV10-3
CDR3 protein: CAISESGGYNEQFF
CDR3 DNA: TGTGCCATCAGTGAGTCGGGGGGGTACAATGAGCAGTTCTTC

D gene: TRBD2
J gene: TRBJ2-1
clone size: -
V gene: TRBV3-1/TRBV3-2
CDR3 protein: CASSHNRGTNLFTSSRPFYNEQFF
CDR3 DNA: TGTGCCAGCAGCCACAACCGGGGGACTAACCTTTTCACCTCCAGTCGCCCCTTTTACAATGAGCAGTTCTTC

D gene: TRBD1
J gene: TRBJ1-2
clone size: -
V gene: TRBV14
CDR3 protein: CASSQGDRANYGYTF
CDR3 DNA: TGTGCCAGCAGCCAAGGGGACAGAGCAAACTATGGCTACACCTTC

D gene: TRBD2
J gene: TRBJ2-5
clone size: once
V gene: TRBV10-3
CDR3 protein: CAISVGLAEPLYF
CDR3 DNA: TGTGCCATCAGCGTGGGACTAGCGGAGCCCCTGTACTTC

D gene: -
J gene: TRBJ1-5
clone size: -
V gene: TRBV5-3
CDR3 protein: CARSLTDKPNQPQHF
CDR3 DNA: TGTGCCAGAAGCTTGACGGACAAGCCCAATCAGCCCCAGCATTTT

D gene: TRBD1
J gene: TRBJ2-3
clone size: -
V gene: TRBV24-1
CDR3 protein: CATSDPRDRGPYTQYF
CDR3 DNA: TGTGCCACCAGTGATCCCCGGGACAGGGGGCCGTATACGCAGTATTTT

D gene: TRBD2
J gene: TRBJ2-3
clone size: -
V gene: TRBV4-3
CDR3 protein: CASSQDPQTSAGADTQYF
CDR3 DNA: TGCGCCAGCAGCCAAGACCCCCAGACTAGCGCGGGGGCGGATACGCAGTATTTT

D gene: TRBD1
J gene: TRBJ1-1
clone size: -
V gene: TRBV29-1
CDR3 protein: CSVEVTGGTEAFF
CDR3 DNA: TGCAGCGTTGAAGTGACAGGGGGCACTGAAGCTTTCTTT

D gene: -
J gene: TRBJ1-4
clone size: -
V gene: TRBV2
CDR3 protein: CASSEALRVMNEKLFF
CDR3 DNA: TGTGCCAGCAGTGAAGCGCTCCGGGTCATGAATGAAAAACTGTTTTTT

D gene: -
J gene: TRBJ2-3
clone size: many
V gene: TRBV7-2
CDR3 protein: CASSVGQSRQYF
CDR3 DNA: TGTGCCAGCAGCGTCGGACAGTCGAGGCAGTATTTT

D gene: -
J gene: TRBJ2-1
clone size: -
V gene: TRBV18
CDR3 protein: CASGRGTDSTYNEQFF
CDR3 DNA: TGTGCCAGCGGACGGGGGACAGACTCAACCTACAATGAGCAGTTCTTC

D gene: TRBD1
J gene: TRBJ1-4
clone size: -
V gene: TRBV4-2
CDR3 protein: CASSQVSEGANEKLFF
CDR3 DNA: TGTGCCAGCAGCCAAGTTTCTGAGGGGGCGAATGAAAAACTGTTTTTT

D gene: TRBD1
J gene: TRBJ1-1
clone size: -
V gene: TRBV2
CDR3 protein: CASRGTGALNTEAFF
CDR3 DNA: TGTGCCAGCAGGGGAACAGGGGCCCTGAACACTGAAGCTTTCTTT

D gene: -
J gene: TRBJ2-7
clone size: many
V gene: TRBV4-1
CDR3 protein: CASSQELAGSSYEQYF
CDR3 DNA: TGCGCCAGCAGCCAAGAACTCGCGGGAAGCTCCTACGAGCAGTACTTC

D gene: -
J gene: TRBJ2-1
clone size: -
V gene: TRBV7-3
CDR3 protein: CASSLEPSHRQFF
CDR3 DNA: TGTGCCAGCAGCTTAGAGCCTAGCCACCGGCAGTTCTTC

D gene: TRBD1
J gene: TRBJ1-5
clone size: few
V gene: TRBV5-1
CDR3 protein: CASSPRDRQHF
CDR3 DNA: TGCGCCAGCAGCCCGAGGGACAGGCAGCATTTT

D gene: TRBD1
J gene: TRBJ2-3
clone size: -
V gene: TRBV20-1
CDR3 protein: CSASSGQGVLDTDTQYF
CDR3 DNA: TGCAGTGCTAGTAGTGGACAGGGGGTCTTAGACACAGATACGCAGTATTTT

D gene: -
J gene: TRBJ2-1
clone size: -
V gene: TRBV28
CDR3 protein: CASIPWSGTLKDNEQFF
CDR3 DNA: TGTGCCAGCATCCCCTGGTCCGGGACACTCAAAGACAATGAGCAGTTCTTC

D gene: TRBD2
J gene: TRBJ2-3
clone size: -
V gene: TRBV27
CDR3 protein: CASSLRQPTAGGADTQYF
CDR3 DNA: TGTGCCAGCAGTTTGCGGCAGCCTACAGCGGGAGGTGCAGATACGCAGTATTTT

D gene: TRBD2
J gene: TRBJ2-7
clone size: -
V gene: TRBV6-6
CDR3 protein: CASSYRSSGRPYEQYF
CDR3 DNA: TGTGCCAGCAGTTACCGATCTAGCGGGAGGCCCTACGAGCAGTACTTC

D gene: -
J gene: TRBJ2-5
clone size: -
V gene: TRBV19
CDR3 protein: CASSIMGAGETQYF
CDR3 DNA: TGTGCCAGTAGTATAATGGGGGCGGGAGAGACCCAGTACTTC

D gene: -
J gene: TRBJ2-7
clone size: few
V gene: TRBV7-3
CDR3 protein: CASSLTPSSGEQYF
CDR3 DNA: TGTGCCAGCAGCTTAACTCCCTCCTCGGGCGAGCAGTACTTC

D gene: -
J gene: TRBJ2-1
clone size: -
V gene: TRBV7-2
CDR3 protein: CASSARDGAYNEQFF
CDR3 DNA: TGTGCCAGCAGCGCCCGGGATGGAGCTTACAATGAGCAGTTCTTC

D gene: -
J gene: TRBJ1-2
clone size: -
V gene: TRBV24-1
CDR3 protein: CATSDLDRLYGYTF
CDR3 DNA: TGTGCCACCAGTGACCTGGACAGACTCTATGGCTACACCTTC

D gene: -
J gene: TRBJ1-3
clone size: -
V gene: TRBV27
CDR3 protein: CASSKSTGRRGNTIYF
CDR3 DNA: TGTGCCAGCAGTAAGTCAACAGGGCGGAGAGGAAACACCATATATTTT

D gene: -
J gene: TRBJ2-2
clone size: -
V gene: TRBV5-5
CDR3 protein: CASSRAYTGELFF
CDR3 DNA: TGTGCCAGCAGCCGAGCTTACACCGGGGAGCTGTTTTTT

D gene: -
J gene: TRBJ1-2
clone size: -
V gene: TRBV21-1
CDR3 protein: CASSMPGHGMGYTF
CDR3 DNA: TGTGCCAGCAGCATGCCGGGACATGGAATGGGCTACACCTTC

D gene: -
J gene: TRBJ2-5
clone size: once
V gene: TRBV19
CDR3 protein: CASISRSGTQYF
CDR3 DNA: TGTGCCAGTATATCTAGGAGCGGGACCCAGTACTTC

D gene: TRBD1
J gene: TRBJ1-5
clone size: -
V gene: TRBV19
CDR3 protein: CASSNPDRRSNQPQHF
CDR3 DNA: TGTGCCAGTAGTAACCCGGACAGGCGTAGCAATCAGCCCCAGCATTTT

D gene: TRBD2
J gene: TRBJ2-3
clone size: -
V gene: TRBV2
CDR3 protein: CASSDSGMNTDTQYF
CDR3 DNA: TGTGCCAGCAGTGATAGCGGGATGAACACAGATACGCAGTATTTT

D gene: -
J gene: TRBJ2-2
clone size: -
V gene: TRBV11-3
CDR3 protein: CASALLNTGELFF
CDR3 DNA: TGTGCCAGCGCACTCCTGAACACCGGGGAGCTGTTTTTT